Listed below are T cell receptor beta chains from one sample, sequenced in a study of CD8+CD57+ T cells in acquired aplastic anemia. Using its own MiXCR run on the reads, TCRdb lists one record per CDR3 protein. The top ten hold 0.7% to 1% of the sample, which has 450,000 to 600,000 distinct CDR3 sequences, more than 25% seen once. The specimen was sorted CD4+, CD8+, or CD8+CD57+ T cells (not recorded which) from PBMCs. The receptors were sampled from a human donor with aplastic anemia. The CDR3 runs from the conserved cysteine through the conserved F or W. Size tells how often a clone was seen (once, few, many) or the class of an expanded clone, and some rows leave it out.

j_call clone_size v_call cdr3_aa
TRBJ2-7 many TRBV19 CASSPGRQLNSYEQYF
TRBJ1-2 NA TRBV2 CASRQGGSYGYTF
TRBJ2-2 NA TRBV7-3 CASSLISSAATGELFF
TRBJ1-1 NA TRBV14 CASSRWGTENTEAFF
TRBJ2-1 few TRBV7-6 CASSLVASGGRPYNEQFF
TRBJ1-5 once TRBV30 CAAAAGNSNQPQHF
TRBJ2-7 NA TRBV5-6 CASRTDNTYEQYF
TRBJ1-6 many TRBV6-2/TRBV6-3 CASSYDGNSPLHF
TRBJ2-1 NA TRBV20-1 CSASPLAIVSSYNEQFF
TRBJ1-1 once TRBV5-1 CASSLVRGSGDTEAFF
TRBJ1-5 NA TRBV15 CATSRERDIHQPQHF
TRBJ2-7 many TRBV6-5 CASSYGQLSYEQYF
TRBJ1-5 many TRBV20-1 CSARDRQIHQPQHF
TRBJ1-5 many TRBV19 CASSKGQPQHF
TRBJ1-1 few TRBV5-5 CASSLLGGSNTEAFF
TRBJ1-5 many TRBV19 CASSSAPGQRNQPQHF
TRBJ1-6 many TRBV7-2 CATTEQGTSPLHF
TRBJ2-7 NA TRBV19 CASSERDRDYEQYF
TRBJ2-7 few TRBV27 CASRGQGSSYEQYF
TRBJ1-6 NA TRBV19 CASSRDSQNSPLHF
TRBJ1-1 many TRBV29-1 CSVRQTDRTEAFF
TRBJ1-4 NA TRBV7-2 CASSPTGSRDEKLFF
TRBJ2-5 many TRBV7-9 CASSAVGGETQYF
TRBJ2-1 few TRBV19 CASRFSYNEQFF
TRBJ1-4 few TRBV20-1 CSAFQRSNEKLFF
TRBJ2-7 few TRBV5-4 CASRSAGGGHEQYF
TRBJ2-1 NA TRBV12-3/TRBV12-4 CASRQTSGIGYEQFF
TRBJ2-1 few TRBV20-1 CSAKVGGRNEQFF
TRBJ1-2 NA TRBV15 CATSRDRADGYTF
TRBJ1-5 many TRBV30 CACKDRGGNQPQHF
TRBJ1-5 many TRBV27 CASSGGDQPQHF
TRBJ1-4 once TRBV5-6 CAREPGVINEKLFF
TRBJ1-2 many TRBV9 CASSPDPTQNYGYTF
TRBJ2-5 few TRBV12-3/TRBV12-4 CASSIDRAETQYF
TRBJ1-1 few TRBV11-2 CASSPQSGDTEAFF
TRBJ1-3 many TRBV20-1 CSASRQGYGNTIYF
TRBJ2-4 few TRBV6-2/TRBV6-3 CASSYGLAGFLAKNIQYF